The 13 T cell receptor beta chains below all came from one sample that was sequenced in a study of CD8 T cells in ankylosing spondylitis. These TCRs' antigens remain unknown. Study-level findings and limits: A TCR beta motif of under 10 highly homologous variants seemed to mark ankylosing spondylitis blood.

TCRdb processed the 5' RACE reads anew with MiXCR; each CDR3 protein has one entry. The sample lists 100,000 to 150,000 distinct CDR3 sequences; under 20% were seen once. The specimen was blood, either unsorted or a sorted T cell fraction (not recorded which). The receptors stem from a male donor with ankylosing spondylitis.

The V call is TRBV9, the J call TRBJ2-1, with D maybe TRBD1 (5 bases). CDR1 and CDR2 (germline): SGDLS, YYNGEE. V dropped 6 bases and J dropped 7 bases, with 11 bases sitting between them. This CDR3 comprises 12 residues. The CDR3 is CASNSGMNEQFF. For the CDR3, the DNA is TGTGCCAGCAACTCAGGGATGAATGAGCAGTTCTTC.

The genes are TRBV27 and TRBJ2-7, with D tentatively TRBD1 (6 bases). The CDR3 length is 16 residues. V was clipped by 0 bases and J by 7 bases, with 19 bases between them. Looked up from germline, CDR1 is MNHEY and CDR2 is SMNVEV (reference sequence). The CDR3 loop is CASSLSSQGRLEEQYF. The CDR3, as DNA: TGTGCCAGCAGTTTATCGTCCCAGGGGCGTCTAGAAGAGCAGTACTTC.

This clonotype was recorded a few times. The chain couples TRBV20-1 to TRBJ2-7; tentatively, D is TRBD2 (6 bases). Looked up from germline, CDR1 is DFQATT and CDR2 is SNEGSKA (reference sequence). With 0 bases removed from V and 0 bases from J, the gap between germline ends came to 12 bases. The CDR3 contains 15 residues. The CDR3 bases are TGCAGTGCTAGAGATTTGGCGGGAAGCTCCTACGAGCAGTACTTC. Its translation: CSARDLAGSSYEQYF.

The chain carries TRBV6-2 or TRBV6-3 and TRBJ2-7; no firm D call. Trimming left V 0 bases short and J 2 bases short, with 8 bases between. Germline CDR1 MNHEY, CDR2 SVGEGT. The CDR3 has 14 residues. In DNA form, the CDR3 reads TGTGCCAGCAGTTACTCGTTCAGGACCTACGAGCAGTACTTC. This encodes CASSYSFRTYEQYF.

The chain recombines TRBV4-1 with TRBJ2-7; D might be TRBD1 (5 bases). Germline V CDR1 and CDR2: MGHRA, YSYEKL. Trimming stripped 4 bases from V and 3 bases from J, with 13 bases between. This CDR3 spans 14 amino acids. The CDR3 is CASSPGDSFYEQYF. CDR3 nucleotide sequence: TGCGCCAGCAGCCCCGGCGACAGCTTCTACGAGCAGTACTTC.

The chain joins TRBV7-8 to TRBJ2-5; 10 bases are shared with TRBD1. Germline assignment: CDR1 SGHVS and CDR2 FQNEAQ. Trimming removed 5 bases from V and 2 bases from J; junction bases left unmatched: 5. CDR3 length equals 15 residues. The CDR3 sequence: CASSLLGQGQETQYF. The CDR3 region has the DNA TGTGCCAGCAGCCTATTGGGACAGGGGCAAGAGACCCAGTACTTC.

This chain links TRBV20-1 with TRBJ2-1; perhaps D is TRBD1 or TRBD2 (6 bases each). CDR1 and CDR2 (germline): DFQATT, SNEGSKA (reference sequence). The germline V and J ends were trimmed by 1 base and 3 bases, with 25 bases remaining between them. CDR3 length: 19 amino acids. In DNA form, the CDR3 reads TGCAGTGCTAGAGGAGGGGGACTCGGGGAGCGTATGAGCTACAATGAGCAGTTCTTC. Protein product: CSARGGGLGERMSYNEQFF.

This clonotype was found a few times. The rearrangement joins TRBV29-1 to TRBJ2-1; TRBD2 aligns across 13 bases. The CDR3 sequence is 15 residues long. J gave up 4 bases and V 5 bases, and 5 bases lay outside the gene matches. Germline assignment: CDR1 SQVTM and CDR2 ANQGSEA. CDR3 in amino acids: CSVHGTSGKYNEQFF. CDR3 nucleotide sequence: TGCAGCGTTCATGGGACTAGCGGGAAATACAATGAGCAGTTCTTC.

The rearrangement joins TRBV27 to TRBJ1-5; D gene uncertain. The CDR3 contains 16 residues. V lost 2 bases, J lost 1 base, and 12 bases lay in between. Germline loops: CDR1 MNHEY, CDR2 SMNVEV (reference sequence). CDR3: CASSLVGNPSNQPQHF. The CDR3 DNA is TGTGCCAGCAGTTTAGTCGGAAATCCGAGCAATCAGCCCCAGCATTTT.

V is TRBV7-9 and J is TRBJ2-3; a weak D match, TRBD2 (5 bases). CDR3 length equals 15 residues. With 3 bases removed from V and 6 bases from J, the gap between germline ends came to 16 bases. Germline-derived CDR1 and CDR2 are SEHNR and FQNEAQ (reference sequence). CDR3 region: CASSFIPSSGDTQYF. In nucleotides, the CDR3 is TGTGCCAGCAGCTTCATCCCTAGCTCGGGGGATACGCAGTATTTT.

The table lists this clonotype with many counts. V usage is TRBV12-3 or TRBV12-4 and J usage is TRBJ2-7; TRBD1 is a possible D gene (6 bases). The CDR3 is made up of 14 amino acids. The V and J ends lost 3 bases and 2 bases respectively, with 11 bases between them. Here the CDR3 DNA reads TGTGCCAGCAGTTTCACAGGGCGAACCTACGAGCAGTACTTC. Translating gives CASSFTGRTYEQYF.

The chain is built from TRBV9 and TRBJ1-2; D not resolved. Trimming cost V 2 bases and J 6 bases, with 8 bases left between them. Germline V gene lookup returns CDR1 SGDLS and CDR2 YYNGEE. The CDR3 runs 12 residues. CDR3 sequence (DNA): TGTGCCAGCAGCGTCGCAGGAAATGGCTACACCTTC. Its translation is CASSVAGNGYTF.

This clonotype has more than one count but fewer than ten. The V gene is TRBV12-3 or TRBV12-4, the J gene TRBJ2-1, with TRBD2 matching 9 bases. This CDR3 is built from 18 residues. After removal of 6 bases from V and 8 bases from J, the junction contained 20 bases not matched to a gene. The CDR3 here is CASSRGVDRGLALDEQFF. The CDR3 DNA reads as TGTGCCAGCAGCCGAGGTGTGGATAGGGGACTAGCTCTCGATGAGCAGTTCTTC.